This T cell receptor (beta chain) originates from a study of cytomegalovirus exposure and HLA in healthy donors. CDR3 size: 14 residues. CDR1 is LNHNV and CDR2 is YYDKDF in the germline V gene (reference sequence). V was pared by 0 bases and J by 4 bases, with 7 bases between. The study ran its PCR with 60 Vbeta and 13 Jbeta primers. Some clones are missing from TCRdb's copy, which holds only in-frame ones; the method was immunoSEQ multiplex PCR. The sample lists some 150,000 clones, more than 75% seen once, with approximately 8% in the top ten. The sequenced sample was PBMCs. The TCR was taken from a man aged 25-45 years in good health and CMV-seropositive. The rearrangement links TRBV15 to TRBJ2-1, with D perhaps matching TRBD1 (6 bases). CDR3 sequence (DNA): TGTGCCACCAGCAGAGACAGGGGTTACAATGAGCAGTTCTTC. Its translation is CATSRDRGYNEQFF.